Detailed here is one TCR beta chain. The protocol was immunoSEQ multiplex PCR, while the TCRdb copy is restricted to in-frame clones and leaves out a portion. The profile shows 25,000 to 30,000 clones, 84% of them singletons. The sample belongs to a study of blood T cell repertoires in COVID-19. For the study at large: Donors in the United States, Italy and Spain gave samples during acute or convalescent COVID-19.

CDR3 length: 15 residues. V lost 4 bases, J lost 2 bases, and 8 bases stayed unmatched. The germline CDR1 and CDR2 sequences are PRHDT and FYEKMQ (reference sequence). J is TRBJ2-7 and V is TRBV13; 7 bases align to TRBD1. This TCR came from a man in his 70s with active COVID-19. The sample was peripheral blood. CDR3 in amino acids: CASSSYRGTAYEQYF. CDR3 nucleotides: TGTGCCAGCAGCTCGTACAGGGGAACGGCCTACGAGCAGTACTTC.